Included here is one T cell receptor (beta chain) sequence, with context. The antigen is unknown. The data stem from a study of response to subunit inactivated influenza vaccine. General study points: Authors suggested each seasonal influenza vaccination recruits few new T cells.

One entry per CDR3 protein, called by TCRdb with MiXCR from the RT-PCR reads. The repertoire has about 500,000 distinct CDR3 sequences, about 17% of them found once; the top ten carry around 3%. The CDR3 loop spans 15 amino acids. Trimming removed 3 bases at V and 3 bases at J, with 14 bases between. Per germline, CDR1 DFQATT and CDR2 SNEGSKA (reference sequence). The TCR originated in a man between 50 and 75 years old who received an inactivated influenza vaccine. The rearrangement links TRBV20-1 to TRBJ1-4, with D perhaps TRBD1 (6 bases). Source: CD4+ T cells sorted from PBMCs, taken less than 30 months after vaccination. CDR3 protein: CSARGAWAPNEKLFF. CDR3 nucleotide sequence: TGCAGTGCTAGGGGGGCCTGGGCCCCTAATGAAAAACTGTTTTTT.